A selection of T cell receptor beta chains follows, all from one sample in a study of cytomegalovirus exposure and HLA in healthy donors. Method: immunoSEQ multiplex PCR; TCRdb's copy keeps in-frame clones and lacks some. The sample holds hundreds of thousands of clones, approximately 86% seen once. Sequenced material: PBMCs. Receptor source: a woman aged 25 to 45 in good health and CMV-seropositive. Both conserved end residues are part of each CDR3. A D gene is named only where the DNA matches it firmly. A row's size may be missing; if present it is once, few, many or a size class.

V	length	J	D	size	CDR3	DNA
TRBV6-5	16	TRBJ1-2	-	-	CASSYSNSGFGYGYTF	TGTGCCAGCAGTTACTCGAATTCGGGTTTTGGCTATGGCTACACCTTC
TRBV5-1	15	TRBJ2-7	TRBD2	-	CASSIIAGATYEQYF	TGCGCCAGCAGTATAATAGCGGGAGCAACCTACGAGCAGTACTTC
TRBV29-1	16	TRBJ2-1	-	-	CSVEDQASVMSNEQFF	TGCAGCGTTGAAGATCAGGCTAGCGTGATGAGTAATGAGCAGTTCTTC
TRBV18	18	TRBJ2-2	-	-	CASSPVREGNSVSGELFF	TGTGCCAGCTCACCGGTGCGGGAAGGTAATTCGGTATCCGGGGAGCTGTTTTTT
TRBV5-1	14	TRBJ2-7	-	-	CASSLRGSDYEQYF	TGCGCCAGCAGCCTCCGGGGTTCCGACTACGAGCAGTACTTC
TRBV5-1	18	TRBJ2-1	TRBD2	-	CALTSGPQSGELNNEQFF	TGCGCCTTAACTTCCGGGCCTCAAAGCGGGGAGCTGAACAATGAGCAGTTCTTC
TRBV19	16	TRBJ2-7	-	-	CASGAGGGGKSYEQYF	TGTGCCAGTGGGGCCGGGGGTGGCGGGAAAAGCTACGAGCAGTACTTC
TRBV2	14	TRBJ2-5	-	-	CASRARGGQETQYF	TGTGCCAGCAGGGCCAGAGGGGGCCAAGAGACCCAGTACTTC
TRBV5-1	16	TRBJ2-4	TRBD2	-	CASSPLGKSGSNIQYF	TGCGCCAGCAGCCCGCTAGGAAAGAGCGGGAGCAACATTCAGTACTTC
TRBV20-1	11	TRBJ1-2	-	-	CTSRVNYGYTF	TGCACGAGCAGGGTTAACTATGGCTACACCTTC
TRBV18	14	TRBJ1-4	TRBD1	-	CASSQGAANEKLFF	TGTGCCAGCTCACAGGGGGCGGCTAATGAAAAACTGTTTTTT
TRBV6-6	15	TRBJ1-1	TRBD1	-	CASSSSGTANTEAFF	TGTGCCAGCAGTTCATCCGGGACAGCGAACACTGAAGCTTTCTTT
TRBV18	15	TRBJ1-4	-	-	CASSSYVSEGEKLFF	TGTGCCAGCTCATCCTACGTATCGGAGGGTGAAAAACTGTTTTTT
TRBV13	16	TRBJ2-7	TRBD1	once	CASSRRLGQGYYEQYF	TGTGCCAGCAGCCGTCGCTTGGGACAGGGGTACTACGAGCAGTACTTC
TRBV11-1	15	TRBJ2-7	TRBD1	few	CASSSTGTVAYEQYF	TGTGCCAGCAGCTCAACCGGGACAGTCGCCTACGAGCAGTACTTC
TRBV10-3	14	TRBJ2-7	TRBD1	-	CAISDFGGQGEQYF	TGTGCCATCAGTGATTTTGGGGGACAGGGCGAGCAGTACTTC
TRBV5-1	14	TRBJ1-4	-	once	CASSLRGRDEKLFF	TGCGCCAGCAGCTTGAGAGGGAGGGATGAAAAACTGTTTTTT
TRBV28	16	TRBJ1-2	TRBD1	-	CASSSHRTGGSYGYTF	TGTGCCAGCAGTTCCCACCGGACAGGGGGCTCCTATGGCTACACCTTC
TRBV28	13	TRBJ2-3	TRBD1	-	CATTGQGWDTQYF	TGTGCCACCACCGGACAGGGCTGGGATACGCAGTATTTT
TRBV5-1	14	TRBJ1-2	-	-	CASSLAPHLEGYTF	TGCGCCAGCAGCTTGGCCCCTCACCTCGAGGGCTACACCTTC
TRBV6-1	15	TRBJ1-4	-	-	CASSEAGRAYEKLFF	TGTGCCAGCAGTGAAGCGGGCAGGGCATATGAAAAACTGTTTTTT
TRBV19	17	TRBJ1-4	TRBD1	-	CASSSGTGSGEGEKLFF	TGTGCCAGTAGTTCCGGGACAGGATCCGGGGAGGGTGAAAAACTGTTTTTT
TRBV19	14	TRBJ2-2	TRBD1	-	CASSVTGSTGELFF	TGTGCCAGTAGTGTGACAGGGAGCACCGGGGAGCTGTTTTTT
TRBV21-1	15	TRBJ2-7	-	-	CASNAGSGTGVEQYF	TGTGCCAGCAACGCCGGATCGGGGACAGGGGTCGAGCAGTACTTC
TRBV9	15	TRBJ1-1	-	-	CASQREFNTGSGAFF	TGTGCCAGTCAACGTGAATTTAATACAGGGTCGGGAGCTTTCTTT
TRBV30	14	TRBJ2-2	-	few	CAWSARGMGGELFF	TGTGCCTGGAGTGCCCGGGGGATGGGCGGGGAGCTGTTTTTT
TRBV5-1	14	TRBJ2-3	TRBD2	-	CASSGLAGTDTQYF	TGCGCCAGCAGCGGGCTAGCGGGAACAGATACGCAGTATTTT
TRBV27	16	TRBJ1-2	TRBD1	-	CASSLSGTGSNYGYTF	TGTGCCAGCAGTCTGTCAGGGACAGGCTCTAACTATGGCTACACCTTC
TRBV7-3	12	TRBJ1-2	-	once	CASGGRNYGYTF	TGTGCCAGCGGGGGCCGCAACTATGGCTACACCTTC
TRBV5-1	18	TRBJ2-7	TRBD1	-	CASSTSPPGQSTQYEQYF	TGCGCCAGCAGCACCTCCCCTCCGGGACAGTCCACCCAATACGAGCAGTACTTC
TRBV29-1	16	TRBJ1-1	TRBD1	once	CSVEGWDREMNTEAFF	TGCAGCGTTGAAGGGTGGGACAGGGAGATGAACACTGAAGCTTTCTTT
TRBV2	15	TRBJ2-3	-	-	CASRLGTASTDTQYF	TGTGCCAGCAGGCTAGGGACTGCTAGCACAGATACGCAGTATTTT
TRBV11-2	17	TRBJ1-3	-	-	CASSPQRTDYSGNTIYF	TGTGCCAGCAGCCCACAAAGGACAGACTACTCTGGAAACACCATATATTTT
TRBV5-1	15	TRBJ2-1	-	-	CASSYERIGDNEQFF	TGCGCCAGCAGCTACGAGCGGATTGGGGACAATGAGCAGTTCTTC
TRBV18	14	TRBJ2-7	TRBD2	-	CASSPLAGLYEQYF	TGTGCCAGCTCACCACTAGCGGGCCTCTACGAGCAGTACTTC
TRBV29-1	13	TRBJ2-1	TRBD2	-	CSVVAGGYNEQFF	TGCAGCGTCGTAGCGGGAGGGTACAATGAGCAGTTCTTC
TRBV19	13	TRBJ1-1	-	-	CASSAQWSTEAFF	TGTGCCAGTAGTGCCCAGTGGAGCACTGAAGCTTTCTTT
TRBV19	13	TRBJ1-2	-	-	CASTSTLFYGYTF	TGTGCCAGTACTTCAACTTTATTCTATGGCTACACCTTC
TRBV5-6	14	TRBJ2-7	-	-	CASSFGLDRYEQYF	TGTGCCAGCAGCTTTGGTCTAGATCGCTACGAGCAGTACTTC
TRBV4-1	17	TRBJ2-2	TRBD2	-	CASSPLAGGLNTGELFF	TGCGCCAGCAGCCCTTTAGCGGGAGGGTTGAACACCGGGGAGCTGTTTTTT
TRBV5-4	13	TRBJ1-1	-	-	CASGRQSNTEAFF	TGTGCCAGCGGGCGACAGAGTAACACTGAAGCTTTCTTT
TRBV10-3	12	TRBJ1-5	-	-	CATAGVEQPQHF	TGTGCCACTGCGGGGGTCGAACAGCCCCAGCATTTT
TRBV28	15	TRBJ1-2	-	few	CASSSTPGQQNGYTF	TGTGCCAGCAGCTCTACCCCCGGACAGCAAAATGGCTACACCTTC